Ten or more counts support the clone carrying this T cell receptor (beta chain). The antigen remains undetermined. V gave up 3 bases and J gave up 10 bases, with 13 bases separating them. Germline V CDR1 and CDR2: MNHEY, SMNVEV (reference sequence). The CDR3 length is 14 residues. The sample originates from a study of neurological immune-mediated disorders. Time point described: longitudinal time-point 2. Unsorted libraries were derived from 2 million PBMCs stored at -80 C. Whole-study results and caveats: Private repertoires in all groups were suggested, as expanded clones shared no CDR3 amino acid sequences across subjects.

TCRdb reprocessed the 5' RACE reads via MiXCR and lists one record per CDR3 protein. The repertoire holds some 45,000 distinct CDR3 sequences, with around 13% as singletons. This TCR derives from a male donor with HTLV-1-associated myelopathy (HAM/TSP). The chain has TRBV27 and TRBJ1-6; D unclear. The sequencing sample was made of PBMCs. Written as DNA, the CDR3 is TGTGCCAGCAGTTTCGCCAGCCTCGGGTCACCCCTCCACTTT. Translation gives CASSFASLGSPLHF.